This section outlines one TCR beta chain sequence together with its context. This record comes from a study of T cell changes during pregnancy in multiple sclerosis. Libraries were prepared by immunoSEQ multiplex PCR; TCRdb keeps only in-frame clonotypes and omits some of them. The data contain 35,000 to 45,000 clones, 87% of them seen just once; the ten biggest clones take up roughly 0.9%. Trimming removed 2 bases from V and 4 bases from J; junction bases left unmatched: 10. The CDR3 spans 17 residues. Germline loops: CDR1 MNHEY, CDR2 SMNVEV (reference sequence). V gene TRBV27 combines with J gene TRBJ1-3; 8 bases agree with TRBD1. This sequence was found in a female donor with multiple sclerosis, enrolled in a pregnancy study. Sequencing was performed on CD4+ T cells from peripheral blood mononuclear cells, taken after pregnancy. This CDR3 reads CASSLNAGQGAGNTIYF. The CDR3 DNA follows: TGTGCCAGCAGTTTAAACGCGGGGCAGGGGGCAGGAAACACCATATATTTT.